This T cell receptor (beta chain) was recovered during a study of blood T cell repertoires in COVID-19. Here immunoSEQ multiplex PCR was the method, and the copy in TCRdb shows in-frame clones only, minus some. Among about 240,000 clones listed, roughly 79% were seen once. This clone has a handful of counts. This clonotype was sampled from an elderly woman with COVID-19, enrolled during active disease. Sequenced: peripheral blood.

CDR3 amino acids: CASSVREGSSYNEQFF. The CDR3 nucleotides are TGTGCCAGCAGCGTAAGGGAAGGGAGCTCCTACAATGAGCAGTTCTTC. The chain uses TRBV9 and TRBJ2-1, with a weak D call TRBD2 (5 bases). The CDR3 contains 16 residues. Germline CDR1 SGDLS, CDR2 YYNGEE. Trimming removed 1 base from V and 0 bases from J, with 11 bases in between.